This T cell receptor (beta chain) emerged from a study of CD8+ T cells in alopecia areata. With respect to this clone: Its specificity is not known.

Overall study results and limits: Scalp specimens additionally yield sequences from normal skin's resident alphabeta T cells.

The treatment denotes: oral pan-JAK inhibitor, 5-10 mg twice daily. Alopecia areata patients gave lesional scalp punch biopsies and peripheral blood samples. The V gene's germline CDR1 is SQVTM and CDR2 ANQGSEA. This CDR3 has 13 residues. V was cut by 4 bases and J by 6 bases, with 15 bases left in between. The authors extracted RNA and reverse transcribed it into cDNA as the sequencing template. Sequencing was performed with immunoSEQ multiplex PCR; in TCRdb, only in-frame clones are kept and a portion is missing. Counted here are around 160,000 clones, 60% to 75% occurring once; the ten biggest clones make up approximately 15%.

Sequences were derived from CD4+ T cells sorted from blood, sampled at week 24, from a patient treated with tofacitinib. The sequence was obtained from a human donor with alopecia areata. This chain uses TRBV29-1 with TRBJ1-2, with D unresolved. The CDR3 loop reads CSVGQNPGDGYTF. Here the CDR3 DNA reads TGCAGCGTTGGGCAGAATCCTGGTGATGGCTACACCTTC.